This record concerns one TCR beta chain sequence. Its antigen is unknown. Produced via immunoSEQ multiplex PCR; TCRdb's table is partial and in-frame only. The sample shows around 2.5 million clones, approximately 94% of them seen only once. This record comes from a study of shared clonotypes between healthy human individuals. The germline V gene encodes CDR1 SGDLS and CDR2 YYNGEE. V shed 4 bases and J 0 bases; nucleotides not matched to a gene: 7. The length of the CDR3 is 16 residues. Study conclusions and caveats: Clonotypes which were not shared had lower generation probabilities than clonotypes that all four donors shared.

The gene calls are TRBV9 and TRBJ2-1; 7 nucleotides align to TRBD1. The receptor's source is a young man in good health. Some clones in this sample may be carry-over from other donors' samples. Sequencing used naive CD4+ T cells from PBMCs. As to subset: CD45RA+ positively selected. The CDR3 region is CASSHSGGSSYNEQFF. The CDR3 DNA follows: TGTGCCAGCAGCCACTCAGGGGGAAGCTCCTACAATGAGCAGTTCTTC.